The next 10 T cell receptor beta chains were all read from a single sample in a study of T cell responses to AZD1222 COVID-19 vaccine. TCRdb's table, derived via immunoSEQ multiplex PCR, lists solely in-frame clones and lacks some. The sample includes some 170,000 clones, around 90% of them seen just once. This specimen was peripheral blood, taken 28 days after the second dose of the MenACWY control vaccine. Receptors originate from an adult who received the MenACWY meningococcal vaccine as a control.

The J gene is TRBJ1-1, the V gene TRBV7-9; D may be TRBD1 (6 bases). Trimming left V 6 bases short and J 5 bases short, with 16 bases between. The length of the CDR3 is 14 residues. Germline V gives CDR1 SEHNR, CDR2 FQNEAQ (reference sequence). CDR3 residues: CASSSQGSVTEAFF. CDR3 nucleotide sequence: TGTGCCAGCAGTTCCCAGGGGAGTGTGACTGAAGCTTTCTTT. Supplemented by reference TRBV7-9 and TRBJ1-1, the full variable domain reads DTGVSQNPRHKITKRGQNVTFRCDPISEHNRLYWYRQTLGQGPEFLTYFQNEAQLEKSRLLSDRFSAERPKGSFSTLEIQRTEQGDSAMYLCASSSQGSVTEAFFGQGTRLTVV.

This rearrangement joins TRBV28 to TRBJ2-2, with D possibly called TRBD1 or TRBD2 (5 bases each). The V gene's germline CDR1 is MDHEN and CDR2 SYDVKM. Between the trimmed V and J ends, which lost 11 bases and 5 bases, there was a span of 12 bases. The CDR3 contains 12 residues. CDR3 bases: TGTGCCGGTTATGGGGGTACCGGGGAGCTGTTTTTT. It specifies CAGYGGTGELFF.

The V call is TRBV6-2 or TRBV6-3, the J call TRBJ1-1, with D unclear. Germline loops: CDR1 MNHEY, CDR2 SVGEGT. The length of the CDR3 is 13 residues. V was pared by 6 bases and J by 1 base, with 9 bases between. In DNA form, the CDR3 reads TGTGCCAGCAGCAAACCAGGGAACACTGAAGCTTTCTTT. As protein: CASSKPGNTEAFF.

The rearrangement uses TRBV24-1 and TRBJ2-2; no clear D. Germline V lookup: CDR1 KGHDR, CDR2 SFDVKD. Trimming shortened V by 1 base and J by 8 bases, and 16 bases separated the two germline ends. The length of the CDR3 is 16 residues. CDR3 sequence reads: CATSDFRPGTPGELFF. CDR3 coding DNA: TGTGCCACCAGTGATTTTAGACCGGGTACACCAGGGGAGCTGTTTTTT.

The V gene is TRBV11-3, the J gene TRBJ2-3, with 10 bases fitting TRBD2. This CDR3 region has 17 residues. Looked up from germline, CDR1 is SGHNT and CDR2 is YENEEA. Trimming removed 4 bases from V and 0 bases from J; junction bases left unmatched: 7. The CDR3 reads CASSSWTSGASTDTQYF. The DNA for the CDR3 is TGTGCCAGCAGCTCCTGGACTAGCGGAGCTAGCACAGATACGCAGTATTTT.

V gene TRBV7-2 combines with J gene TRBJ2-7, with 15 bases that match TRBD2. Germline values: CDR1 SGHTA, CDR2 FQGNSA. This CDR3 has 16 amino acids. Trimming removed 1 base from V and 5 bases from J; junction bases left unmatched: 3. The CDR3 protein is CASSLGTSGRGHEQYF. CDR3 nucleotide sequence: TGTGCCAGCAGCTTAGGGACTAGCGGGAGGGGGCACGAGCAGTACTTC.

The chain carries TRBV7-8 and TRBJ1-2, with D unresolved. CDR1 and CDR2 (germline): SGHVS, FQNEAQ. Trimming took off 0 bases at V and 2 bases at J, with 4 bases between the two ends. CDR3 size: 13 residues. The CDR3 DNA is TGTGCCAGCAGCTTAGCAGGGAACTATGGCTACACCTTC. It specifies CASSLAGNYGYTF. The complete variable domain, with remaining parts taken from reference TRBV7-8 and TRBJ1-2, reads GAGVSQSPRYKVAKRGQDVALRCDPISGHVSLFWYQQALGQGPEFLTYFQNEAQLDKSGLPSDRFFAERPEGSVSTLKIQRTQQEDSAVYLCASSLAGNYGYTFGSGTRLTVV.

V usage is TRBV19 and J usage is TRBJ2-7; D is unclear. Germline CDR1 LNHDA, CDR2 SQIVND (reference sequence). The CDR3 contains 11 residues. V was trimmed by 4 bases and J by 3 bases, leaving 4 bases between them. CDR3 bases: TGTGCCAGTAGTACCTTCTACGAGCAGTACTTC. Translation gives CASSTFYEQYF.

The genes are TRBV2 and TRBJ1-3, with D hard to call. Trimming shortened V by 8 bases and J by 0 bases, and 11 bases separated the two germline ends. The CDR3 sequence is 14 residues long. Germline CDR1 is SNHLY and CDR2 is FYNNEI. The CDR3 is CASQNSGSGNTIYF. The DNA for the CDR3 is TGTGCCAGCCAAAATTCAGGCTCTGGAAACACCATATATTTT.

This clone has only one observation. The J gene is TRBJ2-7, the V gene TRBV7-2; D gene uncertain. Trimming pared 1 base from V and 2 bases from J, leaving 9 bases between. This CDR3 spans 14 amino acids. Per germline, CDR1 SGHTA and CDR2 FQGNSA. This CDR3 is CASSLVTPPYEQYF. The CDR3 DNA sequence: TGTGCCAGCAGCTTAGTCACTCCTCCCTACGAGCAGTACTTC.